A single T cell receptor beta chain is shown here with its context. The antigen it binds to is not known. Base qualities are not at hand, and no much larger clone is one base apart. This record belongs to a study of blood T cell repertoires in COVID-19 (dated by TCRdb to about 2020). At the level of the whole study: Collaborator samples came from the United States, Italy and Spain and covered acute and convalescent phases of COVID-19. The material from the prospective study consisted of cDNA or gDNA derived from T cells, B-cell-depleted T cells, or PBMCs. The dataset comprised deeply sampled blood TCRbeta repertoires from subjects exposed to, actively infected with, or recovered from COVID-19. The repertoires were released in a freely available public database meant as a resource for research on the immune response to SARS-CoV-2. The samples were drawn from two sources: the first 160 participants of the ongoing ImmuneRACE study, and 1,000 to 1,500 subjects contributed by 6 global collaborators. Sample metadata almost always included a de-identified subject ID, COVID-19 status, age in years and sex. Where available, HLA class I and class II types were obtained from metadata supplied by the sample provider rather than from assay-based typing. Overall results and qualifications from the work: The amount of clinical and demographic metadata varied by source and participant and was provided uncurated.

Each collaborating institution followed its own protocols to collect whole blood in K2EDTA tubes. For TCRbeta analysis, collaborator samples were shipped as frozen whole blood, as isolated PBMCs, or as DNA extracted from either sample type. TCRbeta CDR3 regions were amplified from genomic DNA using the immunoSEQ Assay, a bias-controlled multiplex PCR. The authors' analysis ran thus. The number of nucleated cells in each sample was estimated from the amplification of reference gene primers within the assay. To quantify the absolute abundance of each unique TCRbeta CDR3 rearrangement, sequence reads were collapsed and filtered. For each sample, productive Simpson clonality was calculated as the square root of Simpson's diversity index across productive rearrangements. The source is immuneACCESS, and TCRdb retained only in-frame sequences with V and J called. Part of the clones is not carried over; for the studies checked, unresolved V genes explain less than half of this, and the remainder is unexplained. V, J and clone size were drawn from that table, and D and trimming were deduced from the DNA. This sample holds around 75,000 clones; around 88% were observed only once. The top ten clonotypes cover 0.55% to 0.75% of the sample.

For CDR1 and CDR2, the germline V gene (reference sequence) lists SGHAT and FQDESV. The trim is 1 base for V and 5 bases for J, with a gap of 9 bases between the germline ends. From cysteine to phenylalanine, the CDR3 is 14 amino acids long. CDR3 DNA only is kept here, 42 bases in frame from base 1. This TCR was recovered from a man between 60 and 75 years old with acute or convalescent COVID-19. Sequenced: peripheral blood. The V and J genes are TRBV11-1 and TRBJ1-5; the D gene is possibly TRBD1, with 5 bases matching. The DNA sequence is TGTGCCAGCAGCTTAGAATCGGGGGATCAGCCCCAGCATTTT. Its protein product is CASSLESGDQPQHF. Reference TRBV11-1 and TRBJ1-5 proteins supply the regions before and after the CDR3; the full variable domain is: EAEVAQSPRYKITEKSQAVAFWCDPISGHATLYWYRQILGQGPELLVQFQDESVVDDSQLPKDRFSAERLKGVDSTLKIQPAELGDSAMYLCASSLESGDQPQHFGDGTRLSIL.